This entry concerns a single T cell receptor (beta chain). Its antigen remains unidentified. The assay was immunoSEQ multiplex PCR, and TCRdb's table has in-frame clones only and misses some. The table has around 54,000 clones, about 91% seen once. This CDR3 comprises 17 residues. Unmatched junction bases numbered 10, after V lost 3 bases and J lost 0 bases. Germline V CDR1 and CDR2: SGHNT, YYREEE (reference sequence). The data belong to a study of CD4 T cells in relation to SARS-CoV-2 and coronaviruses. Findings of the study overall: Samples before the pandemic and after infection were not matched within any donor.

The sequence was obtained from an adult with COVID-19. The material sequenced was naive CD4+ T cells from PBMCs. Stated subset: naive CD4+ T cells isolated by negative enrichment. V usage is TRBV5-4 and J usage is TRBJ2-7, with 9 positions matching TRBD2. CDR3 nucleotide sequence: TGTGCCAGCAGCTCGCCAGACAGCGGGGGGTACTCCTACGAGCAGTACTTC. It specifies CASSSPDSGGYSYEQYF.